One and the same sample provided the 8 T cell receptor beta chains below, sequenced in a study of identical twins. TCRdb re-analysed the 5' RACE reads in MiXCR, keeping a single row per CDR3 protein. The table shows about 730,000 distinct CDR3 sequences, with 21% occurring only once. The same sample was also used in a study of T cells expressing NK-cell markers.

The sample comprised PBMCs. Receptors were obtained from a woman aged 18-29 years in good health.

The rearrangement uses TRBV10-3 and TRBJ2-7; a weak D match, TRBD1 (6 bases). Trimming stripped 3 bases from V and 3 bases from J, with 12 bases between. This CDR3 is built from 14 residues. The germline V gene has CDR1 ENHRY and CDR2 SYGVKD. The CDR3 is CAISDPFRGYEQYF. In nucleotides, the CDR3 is TGTGCCATCAGTGACCCCTTCAGGGGCTACGAGCAGTACTTC.

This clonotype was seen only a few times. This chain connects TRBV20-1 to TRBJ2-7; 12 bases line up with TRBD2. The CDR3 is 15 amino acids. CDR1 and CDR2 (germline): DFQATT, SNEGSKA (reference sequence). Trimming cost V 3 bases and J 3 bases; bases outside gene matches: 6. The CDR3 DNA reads TGCAGTGCTAGCGACGGACTAGCGGGAAACTACGAGCAGTACTTC. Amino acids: CSASDGLAGNYEQYF.

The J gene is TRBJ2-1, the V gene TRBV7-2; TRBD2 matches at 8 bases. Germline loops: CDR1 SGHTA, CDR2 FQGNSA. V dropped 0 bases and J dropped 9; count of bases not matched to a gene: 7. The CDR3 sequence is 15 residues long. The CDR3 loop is CASSLARVAGSEQFF. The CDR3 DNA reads TGTGCCAGCAGCTTAGCGAGAGTAGCGGGATCTGAGCAGTTCTTC.

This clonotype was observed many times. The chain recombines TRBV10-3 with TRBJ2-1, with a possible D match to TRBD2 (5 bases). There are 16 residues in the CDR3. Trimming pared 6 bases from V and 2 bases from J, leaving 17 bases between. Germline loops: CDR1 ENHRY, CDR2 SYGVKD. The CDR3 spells CAISSSQLAPYNEQFF. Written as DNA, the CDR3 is TGTGCCATCAGCTCCTCCCAGCTAGCCCCCTACAATGAGCAGTTCTTC.

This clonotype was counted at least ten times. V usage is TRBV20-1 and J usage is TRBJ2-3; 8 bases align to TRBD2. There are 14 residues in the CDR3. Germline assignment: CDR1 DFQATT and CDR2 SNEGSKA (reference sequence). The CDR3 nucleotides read TGCAGCCTCGGGAGGGCGCAGGTCACAGATACGCAGTATTTT. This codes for CSLGRAQVTDTQYF.

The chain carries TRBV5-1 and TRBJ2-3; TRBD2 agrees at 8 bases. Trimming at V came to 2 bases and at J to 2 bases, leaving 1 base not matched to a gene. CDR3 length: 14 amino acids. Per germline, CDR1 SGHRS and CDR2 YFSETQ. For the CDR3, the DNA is TGCGCCAGCAGCTTCGGGAGGGTCACAGATACGCAGTATTTT. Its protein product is CASSFGRVTDTQYF.

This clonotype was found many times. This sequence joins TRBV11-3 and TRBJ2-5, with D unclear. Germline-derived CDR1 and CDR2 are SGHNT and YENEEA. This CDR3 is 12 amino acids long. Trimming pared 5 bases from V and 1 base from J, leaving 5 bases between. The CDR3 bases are TGTGCCAGCAGCCGCGGCCAAGAGACCCAGTACTTC. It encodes CASSRGQETQYF.

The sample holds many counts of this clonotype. CDR3: CASSPGQGAYNEQFF. The CDR3 DNA follows: TGTGCCAGCTCACCAGGACAGGGGGCCTACAATGAGCAGTTCTTC. V and J are TRBV18 and TRBJ2-1; 10 bases are shared with TRBD1. The CDR3 sequence is 15 residues long. The V gene's germline CDR1 is KGHSH and CDR2 LQKENI. V gave up 2 bases and J gave up 2 bases; unmatched junction bases: 0.